This TCR beta chain was retrieved from a study of T cells in women clearing cervical HPV infection. The study, taken as a whole, reports: Effector/memory and HPV-specific T cells were not isolated, and association timing is unknown. TRBV6-7 relative abundance averaged 0.11% in cases and 0.15% to 0.2% in controls. CIN3+ cases had significantly higher TCR repertoire richness than controls, but evenness did not differ.

Germline-derived CDR1 and CDR2 are MRHNA and SNTAGT. This CDR3 comprises 14 residues. Data came from immunoSEQ multiplex PCR; TCRdb stores just in-frame clones and leaves some out. The repertoire table contains about 23,000 clones. As for this clone: Antigen: not known. Read coverage stops 3 residues before the CDR3 terminus; the germline J gene supplies the remainder.

The rearrangement links TRBV6-4 to TRBJ1-4; the D gene is possibly TRBD1 (5 bases). This TCR was sampled from a woman between 18 and 75 years old with a cervical HPV16 infection that either progressed to CIN3+ or cleared (not recorded which). The sequencing sample was made of blood buffy coat. The sequenced part of the CDR3 DNA is TGTGCCAGCAGTCGCTTCTCTGGGGCCAACGTA. It codes for CASSRFSGANV. The CDR3 as a whole reads CASSRFSGANVLFF.